These 26 T cell receptor beta chains share one sample of origin, sequenced in a study of vaccination effects on CD4 cells after COVID-19. Their antigens remain unidentified. Measured with immunoSEQ multiplex PCR; TCRdb has only the in-frame clones, and not every one. The table has 17,000 or so clones, 74% seen once. ViraFEST assay sequencing came after antigen-specific CD4+ T cells were expanded with viral peptide pools. CD4+ T cell isolation took place after approximately ten days of culture. The person had PCR-confirmed SARS-CoV-2 infection between March and December 2020. Of the BNT162b2 and mRNA-1273 vaccines, participants received two doses of one or the other. Material: CD4+ T cells from PBMCs cultured with SARS-CoV-2 spike peptides, obtained after COVID-19 vaccination. The origin of the receptors is a human donor who had a prior SARS-CoV-2 infection.

The J gene is TRBJ2-7, the V gene TRBV5-1, with 7 bases lining up with TRBD1. CDR3 length: 15 amino acids. J was trimmed by 5 bases and V by 0 bases; bases with no gene match: 8. Germline-derived CDR1 and CDR2 are SGHRS and YFSETQ. The CDR3 loop is CASSLVGRGNDEQYF. The CDR3 DNA is TGCGCCAGCAGCTTGGTGGGCAGGGGGAATGACGAGCAGTACTTC.

This chain uses TRBV11-2 with TRBJ2-5; no clear D. The CDR3 length is 13 residues. V was shortened by 5 bases and J by 5 bases, with 12 bases between the two germline ends. CDR1 SGHAT and CDR2 FQNNGV come from the germline V gene. The CDR3 DNA is TGTGCCAGCAGCAGGCAGGCGTGGGAGACCCAGTACTTC. This encodes CASSRQAWETQYF.

The chain uses TRBV5-6 and TRBJ2-5; 15 positions match TRBD2. The CDR3 sequence is 15 residues long. The germline CDR1 and CDR2 sequences are SGHDT and YYEEEE. Germline trimming cut 4 bases from V and 9 bases from J; bases unmatched to any gene: 7. The CDR3 bases are TGTGCCAGCAGCATAGGGACTAGCGGGAGGATAGCCCAGTACTTC. Its translation: CASSIGTSGRIAQYF.

The V gene is TRBV9, the J gene TRBJ2-1; 7 bases are a match to TRBD2. The germline CDR1 and CDR2 sequences are SGDLS and YYNGEE. CDR3 length equals 14 residues. V shed 6 bases and J 9 bases; nucleotides not matched to a gene: 12. CDR3 in amino acids: CASTQSGGGGEQFF. CDR3 coding DNA: TGTGCCAGCACCCAGAGTGGCGGGGGAGGTGAGCAGTTCTTC. Supplemented by reference TRBV9 and TRBJ2-1, the full variable domain reads DSGVTQTPKHLITATGQRVTLRCSPRSGDLSVYWYQQSLDQGLQFLIQYYNGEERAKGNILERFSAQQFPDLHSELNLSSLELGDSALYFCASTQSGGGGEQFFGPGTRLTVL.

This clone is termed medium-sized (0.01 to 0.1%). The genes are TRBV11-2 and TRBJ2-3, with D possibly called TRBD1 or TRBD2 (6 bases each). Germline CDR1 and CDR2: SGHAT and FQNNGV. V was shortened by 0 bases and J by 2 bases, with 18 bases between the two germline ends. The CDR3 covers 18 residues. The CDR3 spells CASSLEGRGGWDTDTQYF. The CDR3 DNA reads as TGTGCCAGCAGCTTAGAGGGCAGGGGAGGTTGGGACACAGATACGCAGTATTTT.

The chain links TRBV2 to TRBJ2-3; D ambiguous. V lost 5 bases, J lost 2 bases, and 8 bases lay in between. This CDR3 comprises 13 residues. Germline values: CDR1 SNHLY, CDR2 FYNNEI. CDR3 region: CASSPPFTDTQYF. The CDR3 DNA follows: TGTGCCAGCAGTCCCCCCTTCACAGATACGCAGTATTTT.

The chain links TRBV2 to TRBJ1-4; 7 nucleotides line up with TRBD1. Trimming at V came to 5 bases and at J to 4 bases, leaving 7 bases not matched to a gene. The CDR3 spans 15 residues. Germline V gene data show CDR1 as SNHLY and CDR2 as FYNNEI. This CDR3 reads CASSKGGTVNEKLFF. In nucleotides, the CDR3 is TGTGCCAGCAGTAAAGGAGGGACAGTTAATGAAAAACTGTTTTTT.

This clone was detected only once. The chain joins TRBV5-4 to TRBJ2-1; D might be TRBD1 or TRBD2, each matching 5 bases. Germline V CDR1 and CDR2: SGHNT, YYREEE (reference sequence). V lost 3 bases to trimming and J lost 4 bases, with 14 bases between them. CDR3 length equals 15 residues. As DNA, the CDR3 is TGTGCCAGCAGCTCCCGGGACGGGGTATACAATGAGCAGTTCTTC. This codes for CASSSRDGVYNEQFF.

This chain links TRBV25-1 with TRBJ1-2; D uncertain. V lost 1 base and J lost 4, with 7 bases in between. The CDR3 loop spans 13 amino acids. Germline V gives CDR1 MGHDK, CDR2 SYGVNS. The CDR3 reads CASSEFNGYGYTF. The CDR3 DNA sequence: TGTGCCAGCAGTGAATTTAACGGCTATGGCTACACCTTC.

The chain carries TRBV2 and TRBJ1-2, with a possible D match to TRBD1 (5 bases). CDR1 and CDR2 from the germline V gene are SNHLY and FYNNEI. This CDR3 region has 12 residues. The V and J ends lost 0 bases and 8 bases respectively, with 7 bases between them. The CDR3: CASSEAGGGYTF. DNA for the CDR3: TGTGCCAGCAGTGAAGCGGGGGGAGGCTACACCTTC.

This chain uses TRBV19 with TRBJ2-1, with 13 nucleotides matching TRBD2. V shed 4 bases and J 5 bases; nucleotides not matched to a gene: 5. Per the germline V gene, CDR1 is LNHDA and CDR2 is SQIVND (reference sequence). CDR3 length: 16 residues. CDR3 region: CASSKGLAGSDNEQFF. The CDR3 nucleotides read TGTGCCAGTAGTAAGGGACTAGCGGGATCCGACAATGAGCAGTTCTTC.

This chain joins TRBV5-1 and TRBJ2-5; D not resolved. This CDR3 contains 13 residues. CDR1 is SGHRS and CDR2 is YFSETQ in the germline V gene. V lost 2 bases and J lost 5, with 10 bases in between. CDR3 sequence (DNA): TGCGCCAGCAGCTTTGGGCCTGGGGAGACCCAGTACTTC. It translates to CASSFGPGETQYF.

The chain is built from TRBV27 and TRBJ1-5; 7 nucleotides agree with TRBD1. Germline V gene lookup returns CDR1 MNHEY and CDR2 SMNVEV (reference sequence). CDR3 length: 15 residues. The V gene end was trimmed by 6 bases and the J gene end by 2 bases; junction bases not matched to a gene: 7. The CDR3 bases are TGTGCCAGCAGACCAAGCACAGGGGGCAATCAGCCCCAGCATTTT. Translation gives CASRPSTGGNQPQHF.

The chain has TRBV21-1 and TRBJ2-7; the table assigns TRBD2, which was not confirmed against the DNA. TRBV21-1 is given as a pseudogene. The CDR3 totals 13 residues. The CDR3 loop reads CASSKRSGHEQYF. CDR3 nucleotides: TGTGCCAGCAGCAAGAGGAGCGGGCACGAGCAGTACTTC.

This chain connects TRBV7-9 to TRBJ1-5; D is perhaps TRBD1 (5 bases). V was shortened by 5 bases and J by 6 bases, with 17 bases between the two germline ends. Looked up from germline, CDR1 is SEHNR and CDR2 is FQNEAQ (reference sequence). The CDR3 is made up of 15 amino acids. CDR3 region: CASSPGGGYAQPQHF. The CDR3 DNA reads TGTGCCAGCAGCCCGGGCGGGGGATATGCTCAGCCCCAGCATTTT. The whole variable domain, remainder taken from reference TRBV7-9 and TRBJ1-5, is DTGVSQNPRHKITKRGQNVTFRCDPISEHNRLYWYRQTLGQGPEFLTYFQNEAQLEKSRLLSDRFSAERPKGSFSTLEIQRTEQGDSAMYLCASSPGGGYAQPQHFGDGTRLSIL.

This chain joins TRBV10-2 and TRBJ2-6; 10 bases map to TRBD1. The CDR3 runs to 17 residues. From germline, CDR1 is WSHSY and CDR2 SAAADI. J lost 2 bases, V lost 6 bases, and 7 bases had no gene match. CDR3 amino acids: CASRSDRGLTGANVLTF. DNA of the CDR3: TGCGCCAGCAGATCCGACAGGGGGCTAACTGGGGCCAACGTCCTGACTTTC.

The chain carries TRBV2 and TRBJ1-1; D is perhaps TRBD1 (6 bases). The CDR3 is 15 amino acids. V was clipped by 4 bases and J by 5 bases, with 17 bases between them. The germline gives CDR1 SNHLY, CDR2 FYNNEI. In nucleotides, the CDR3 is TGTGCCAGCAGTGGGGTGGGGCAGGGGAGAACTGAAGCTTTCTTT. It codes for CASSGVGQGRTEAFF. The variable domain in full, completed from reference TRBV2 and TRBJ1-1, reads EPEVTQTPSHQVTQMGQEVILRCVPISNHLYFYWYRQILGQKVEFLVSFYNNEISEKSEIFDDQFSVERPDGSNFTLKIRSTKLEDSAMYFCASSGVGQGRTEAFFGQGTRLTVV.

The chain joins TRBV4-3 to TRBJ1-5; D remains ambiguous. The germline V gene encodes CDR1 LGHNA and CDR2 YSLEER. CDR3 size: 13 residues. V lost 0 bases and J lost 7, with 7 bases in between. CDR3 residues: CASSQDWVQPQHF. CDR3 bases: TGCGCCAGCAGCCAAGATTGGGTCCAGCCCCAGCATTTT.

This rearrangement joins TRBV7-6 to TRBJ2-5, with a possible D match to TRBD2 (6 bases). This CDR3 contains 17 residues. The V end was cut by 6 bases, the J end by 2 bases, with 22 bases between. Germline CDR1 and CDR2: SGHVS and FNYEAQ. CDR3 nucleotides: TGTGCCAGCAGAGCTACCCGGGGGTCCGTCTCTCAAGAGACCCAGTACTTC. Residues: CASRATRGSVSQETQYF.

J is TRBJ1-5 and V is TRBV30; D possibly corresponds to TRBD1 (6 bases). The CDR3 is 16 amino acids. Germline V CDR1 and CDR2: GTSNPN, SVGIG (reference sequence). Trimming took off 0 bases at V and 4 bases at J, with 16 bases between the two ends. The DNA of the CDR3 is TGTGCCTGGAGTGTAGGGGGGGCAGCAATAAATCAGCCCCAGCATTTT. It yields the protein CAWSVGGAAINQPQHF.

The chain combines TRBV20-1 with TRBJ2-7; D might be TRBD1 or TRBD2, each matching 5 bases. CDR3 length: 14 residues. The V end was cut by 3 bases, the J end by 0 bases, with 12 bases between. Germline V gene sequence: CDR1 DFQATT, CDR2 SNEGSKA (reference sequence). The CDR3 nucleotides read TGCAGTGCTAGTGGGGACCTCAGCTCCTACGAGCAGTACTTC. Translated, it gives CSASGDLSSYEQYF.

The CDR3 spells CASSRSTLYEQYF. The CDR3, as DNA: TGTGCCAGCAGCCGTTCGACCCTTTACGAGCAGTACTTC. The chain carries TRBV2 and TRBJ2-7, with unresolved D. Trimming shortened V by 6 bases and J by 4 bases, and 13 bases separated the two germline ends. CDR1 and CDR2 from the germline V gene are SNHLY and FYNNEI. This CDR3 region has 13 residues.

The chain carries TRBV5-1 and TRBJ1-2; TRBD1 agrees at 8 bases. Germline lookup yields CDR1 SGHRS and CDR2 YFSETQ. Losses at the gene ends were 3 bases for V and 3 bases for J; bases not matched to a gene: 7. The CDR3 spans 15 residues. The CDR3 region has the DNA TGCGCCAGCAGCTACCCTATGACAGGGGACTATGGCTACACCTTC. As protein: CASSYPMTGDYGYTF.

The V gene is TRBV6-5, the J gene TRBJ1-1; D remains ambiguous. Germline V gene lookup returns CDR1 MNHEY and CDR2 SVGAGI. V shed 3 bases and J shed 3 bases, with 2 bases lying between them. This CDR3 contains 11 residues. Here the CDR3 reads CASSYYTEAFF. Here the CDR3 DNA reads TGTGCCAGCAGTTATTACACTGAAGCTTTCTTT.

The CDR3 DNA reads as TGTGCCAGCAGCCAAGATCTCTCCCCCGGATATACCTACGAGCAGTACTTC. Its protein product is CASSQDLSPGYTYEQYF. This chain links TRBV3-1 (or the pseudogene TRBV3-2) with TRBJ2-7, with no clear D. The V gene's germline CDR1 is LGHDT and CDR2 YNNKEL (reference sequence). The length of the CDR3 is 17 residues. Trimming removed 0 bases from V and 2 bases from J, with 17 bases in between.

There are a few counts of this clone. This chain connects TRBV5-4 to TRBJ1-6; tentatively, D is TRBD1 (5 bases). Trimming cost V 4 bases and J 5 bases, with 16 bases left between them. Germline-derived CDR1 and CDR2 are SGHNT and YYREEE (reference sequence). The CDR3 loop spans 16 amino acids. The CDR3, as DNA: TGTGCCAGCAGCAGGAGTGGGGGAACCGATAATTCACCCCTCCACTTT. It codes for CASSRSGGTDNSPLHF.